This T cell receptor beta chain is drawn from a study of Ad26.COV2.S vaccination and SARS-CoV-2 variants. Germline-derived CDR1 and CDR2 are MNHEY and SVGEGT. Trimming shortened V by 0 bases and J by 0 bases, and 11 bases separated the two germline ends. The CDR3 sequence is 16 residues long. Treatment reported: roughly 19 received Ad26.COV2.S at low or high dose, single or two shots; about 5 received placebo; per-sample allocation not given. Collection of the samples took place on day 63 after the first injection of vaccine or placebo. Expression of Wuhan-strain SARS-CoV-2 spike came from the Ad26 vector that formed the vaccine. Worth noting for this clone: The antigen is not known.

The data were produced by immunoSEQ multiplex PCR, yet TCRdb's version contains in-frame clones alone and is incomplete. The table shows hundreds of thousands of clones, with around nine tenths occurring only once. Study results and limitations: Recipients given vaccine exceeded placebo recipients in spike-specific TCR breadth. From the TCR breadth and depth analyses, total T cell responses may have been underestimated.

The source was peripheral blood, collected in a trial of Ad26.COV2.S vaccine versus placebo. V and J are TRBV6-2 or TRBV6-3 and TRBJ1-1; D gene uncertain. The sequence came from a person aged 18 to 65 who received the Ad26.COV2.S COVID-19 vaccine or a placebo. The CDR3 loop reads CASSYSSLGLNTEAFF. Written as DNA, the CDR3 is TGTGCCAGCAGTTACTCGAGTCTGGGCCTGAACACTGAAGCTTTCTTT.